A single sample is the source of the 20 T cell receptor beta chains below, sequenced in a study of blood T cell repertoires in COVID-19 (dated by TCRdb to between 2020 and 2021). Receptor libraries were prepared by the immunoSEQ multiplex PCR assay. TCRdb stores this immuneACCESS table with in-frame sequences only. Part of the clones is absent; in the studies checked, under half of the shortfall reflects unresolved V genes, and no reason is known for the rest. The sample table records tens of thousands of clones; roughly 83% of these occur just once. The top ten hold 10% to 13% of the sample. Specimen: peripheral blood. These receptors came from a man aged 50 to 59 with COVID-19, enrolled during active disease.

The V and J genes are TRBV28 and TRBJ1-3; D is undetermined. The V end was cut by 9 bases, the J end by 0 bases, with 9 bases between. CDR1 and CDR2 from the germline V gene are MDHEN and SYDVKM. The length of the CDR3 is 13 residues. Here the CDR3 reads CASIQASGNTIYF. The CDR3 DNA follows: TGTGCCAGTATTCAGGCCTCTGGAAACACCATATATTTT.

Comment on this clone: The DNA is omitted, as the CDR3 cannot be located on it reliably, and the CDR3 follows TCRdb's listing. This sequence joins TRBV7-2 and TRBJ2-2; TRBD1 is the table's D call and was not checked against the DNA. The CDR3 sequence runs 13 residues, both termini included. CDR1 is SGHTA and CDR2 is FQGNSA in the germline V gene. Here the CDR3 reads CASSLQGQGSCFF.

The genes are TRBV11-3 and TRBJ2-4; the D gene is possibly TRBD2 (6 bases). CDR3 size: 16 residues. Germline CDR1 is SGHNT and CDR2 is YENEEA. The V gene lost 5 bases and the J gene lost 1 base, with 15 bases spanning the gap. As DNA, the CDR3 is TGTGCCAGCAGCCCCGGGACTGGGAAGGCCAAAAACATTCAGTACTTC. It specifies CASSPGTGKAKNIQYF.

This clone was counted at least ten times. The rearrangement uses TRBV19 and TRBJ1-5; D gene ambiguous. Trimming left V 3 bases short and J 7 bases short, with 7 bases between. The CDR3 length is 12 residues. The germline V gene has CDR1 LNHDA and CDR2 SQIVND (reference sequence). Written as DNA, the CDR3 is TGTGCCAGTAGTATGTATGGCCAGCCCCAGCATTTT. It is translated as CASSMYGQPQHF.

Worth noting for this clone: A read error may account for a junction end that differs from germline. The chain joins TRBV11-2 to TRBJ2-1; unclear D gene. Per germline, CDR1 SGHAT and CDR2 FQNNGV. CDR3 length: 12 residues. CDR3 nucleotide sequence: TGTGCCAGCAGCTTAAGCTACTATGAGCAGTTCTTC. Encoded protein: CASSLSYYEQFF.

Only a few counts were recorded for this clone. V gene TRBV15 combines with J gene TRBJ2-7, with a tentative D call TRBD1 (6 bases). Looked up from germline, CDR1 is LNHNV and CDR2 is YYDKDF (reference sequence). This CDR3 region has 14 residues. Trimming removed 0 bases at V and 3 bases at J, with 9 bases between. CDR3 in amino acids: CATSRDRGGYEQYF. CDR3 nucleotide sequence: TGTGCCACCAGCAGAGATCGAGGGGGCTACGAGCAGTACTTC.

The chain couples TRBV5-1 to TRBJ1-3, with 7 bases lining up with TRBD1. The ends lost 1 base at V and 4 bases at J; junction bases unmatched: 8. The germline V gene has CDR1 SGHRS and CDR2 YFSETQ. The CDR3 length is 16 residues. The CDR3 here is CASSLTTGRTGNTIYF. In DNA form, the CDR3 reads TGCGCCAGCAGCTTGACGACAGGGAGGACCGGAAACACCATATATTTT.

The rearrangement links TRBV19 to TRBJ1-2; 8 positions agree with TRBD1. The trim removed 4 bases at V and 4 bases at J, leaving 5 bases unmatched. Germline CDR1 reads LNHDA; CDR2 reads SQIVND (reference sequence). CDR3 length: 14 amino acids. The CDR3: CASSKQGAGYGYTF. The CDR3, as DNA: TGTGCCAGTAGTAAGCAGGGGGCTGGCTATGGCTACACCTTC.

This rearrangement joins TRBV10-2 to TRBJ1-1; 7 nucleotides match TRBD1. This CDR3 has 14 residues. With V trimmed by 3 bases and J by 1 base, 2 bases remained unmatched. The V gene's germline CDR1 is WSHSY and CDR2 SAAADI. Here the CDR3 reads CASSEGTANTEAFF. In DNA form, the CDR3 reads TGCGCCAGCAGTGAAGGGACAGCGAACACTGAAGCTTTCTTT.

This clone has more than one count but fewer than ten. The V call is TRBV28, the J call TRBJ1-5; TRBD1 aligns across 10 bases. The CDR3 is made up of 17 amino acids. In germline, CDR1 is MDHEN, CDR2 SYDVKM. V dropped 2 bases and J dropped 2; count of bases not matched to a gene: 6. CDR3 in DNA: TGTGCCAGCAGTTTAGGGCCGGGACAGGGGCGCAATCAGCCCCAGCATTTT. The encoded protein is CASSLGPGQGRNQPQHF.

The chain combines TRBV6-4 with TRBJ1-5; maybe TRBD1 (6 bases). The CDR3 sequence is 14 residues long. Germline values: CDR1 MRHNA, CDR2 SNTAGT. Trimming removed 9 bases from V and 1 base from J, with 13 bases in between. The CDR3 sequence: CASCDQGSNQPQHF. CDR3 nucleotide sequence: TGTGCCAGTTGCGACCAGGGGAGCAATCAGCCCCAGCATTTT.

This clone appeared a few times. CDR3 amino acids: CASSLQTGFYEQYF. CDR3 coding DNA: TGTGCCAGCAGCTTACAGACAGGATTCTACGAGCAGTACTTC. The chain carries TRBV7-8 and TRBJ2-7; a possible D gene is TRBD1 (6 bases). Trimming took 2 bases from V and 3 from J, leaving 11 bases between them. CDR1 and CDR2 (germline): SGHVS, FQNEAQ. This CDR3 has 14 amino acids. The full variable domain, its missing parts supplied by reference TRBV7-8 and TRBJ2-7, is GAGVSQSPRYKVAKRGQDVALRCDPISGHVSLFWYQQALGQGPEFLTYFQNEAQLDKSGLPSDRFFAERPEGSVSTLKIQRTQQEDSAVYLCASSLQTGFYEQYFGPGTRLTVT.

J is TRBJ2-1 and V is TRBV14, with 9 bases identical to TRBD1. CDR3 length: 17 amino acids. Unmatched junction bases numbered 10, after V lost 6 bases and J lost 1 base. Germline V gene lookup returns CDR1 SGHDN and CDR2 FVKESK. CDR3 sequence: CASSPRVQGASYNEQFF. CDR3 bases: TGTGCCAGCAGTCCAAGGGTACAGGGGGCTTCCTACAATGAGCAGTTCTTC.

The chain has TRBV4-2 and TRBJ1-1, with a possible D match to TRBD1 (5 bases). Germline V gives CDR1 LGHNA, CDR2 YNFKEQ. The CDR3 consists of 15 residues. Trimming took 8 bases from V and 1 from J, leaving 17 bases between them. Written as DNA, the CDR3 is TGTGCCAGCGGGGTAGGGGAGGGCTCGAACACTGAAGCTTTCTTT. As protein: CASGVGEGSNTEAFF.

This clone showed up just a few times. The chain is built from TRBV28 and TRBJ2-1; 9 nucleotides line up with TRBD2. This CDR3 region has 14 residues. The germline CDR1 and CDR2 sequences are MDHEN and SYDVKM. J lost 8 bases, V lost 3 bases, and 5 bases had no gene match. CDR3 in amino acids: CASSFSGRPHEQFF. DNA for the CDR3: TGTGCCAGCAGTTTCAGCGGGAGGCCTCATGAGCAGTTCTTC.

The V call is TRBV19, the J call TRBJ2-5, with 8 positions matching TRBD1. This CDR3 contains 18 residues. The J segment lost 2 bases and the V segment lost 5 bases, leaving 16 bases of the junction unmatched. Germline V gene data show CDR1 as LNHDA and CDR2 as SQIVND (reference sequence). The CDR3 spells CASSPAGPTGGEQETQYF. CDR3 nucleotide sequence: TGTGCCAGTAGTCCCGCCGGGCCTACAGGGGGAGAACAAGAGACCCAGTACTTC.

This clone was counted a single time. In DNA, the CDR3 is TGTGCCACCAGTGATTTTGTAGCGGGAGGGAATGAGCAGTTCTTC. Encoded protein: CATSDFVAGGNEQFF. V is TRBV24-1 and J is TRBJ2-1; the match to TRBD2 covers 11 bases. The trim removed 1 base at V and 7 bases at J, leaving 2 bases unmatched. Germline loops: CDR1 KGHDR, CDR2 SFDVKD. The CDR3 runs 15 residues.

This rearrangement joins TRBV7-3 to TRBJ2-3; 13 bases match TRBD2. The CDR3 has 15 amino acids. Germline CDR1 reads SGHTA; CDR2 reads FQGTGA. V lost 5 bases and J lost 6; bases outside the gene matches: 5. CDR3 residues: CASSRTSGSVDTQYF. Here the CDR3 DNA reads TGTGCCAGCAGCCGGACTAGCGGGAGTGTGGATACGCAGTATTTT.

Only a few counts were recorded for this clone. Here the CDR3 DNA reads TGTGCCAGCAGCCAAGAAGGACTAGCGGGAGGTGGCACCGGGGAGCTGTTTTTT. It codes for CASSQEGLAGGGTGELFF. The chain recombines TRBV3-1 (or the pseudogene TRBV3-2) with TRBJ2-2; TRBD2 matches 14 bases. Per germline, CDR1 LGHDT and CDR2 YNNKEL (reference sequence). The CDR3 has 18 residues. After removal of 0 bases from V and 4 bases from J, the junction contained 4 bases not matched to a gene.

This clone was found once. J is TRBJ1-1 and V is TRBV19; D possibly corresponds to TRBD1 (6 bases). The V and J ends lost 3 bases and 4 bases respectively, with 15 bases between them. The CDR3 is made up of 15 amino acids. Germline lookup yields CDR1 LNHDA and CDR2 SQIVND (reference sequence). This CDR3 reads CASSIGGPKSTEAFF. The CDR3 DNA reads TGTGCCAGTAGTATCGGGGGGCCGAAGAGCACTGAAGCTTTCTTT.